A selection of T cell receptor beta chains follows, all from one sample in a study of T-cell memory formation after mild COVID-19. TCRdb re-called the 5' RACE reads with MiXCR, one entry per CDR3 protein. This table holds nearly 110,000 distinct CDR3 sequences, approximately 15% found once. The sample taken for sequencing was PBMCs or a T cell subset sorted from them (not recorded which). These receptors all stem from a man younger than 30 who had mild COVID-19 (a few samples of this study predate the infection). Cell type and time point are not known. CDR3s include the opening cysteine and the closing phenylalanine or tryptophan. The D gene is left open where the match is weak. Clone size, where shown, is once, few, many, or a class for clones that have expanded.

TGTGCCAGCTCACCAACACCCGAGAGGGTTAATGAGCAGTTCTTC | CASSPTPERVNEQFF | TRBJ2-1 | - | - | TRBV18
TGTGCCAGCAGCCCAGGCGCGGGGGGCCAATACAATGAGCAGTTCTTC | CASSPGAGGQYNEQFF | TRBJ2-1 | TRBD2 | few | TRBV9
TGCAGCGGCACATGGGGGCGGGATACGCAGTATTTT | CSGTWGRDTQYF | TRBJ2-3 | - | - | TRBV29-1
TGCAGCGGCCGACAGGGGGTCTATGGCTACACCTTC | CSGRQGVYGYTF | TRBJ1-2 | TRBD1 | few | TRBV29-1
TGCGCCAGCAGCCCCAAGGGGAGGGGTCAAGAGACCCAGTACTTC | CASSPKGRGQETQYF | TRBJ2-5 | TRBD2 | - | TRBV4-3
TGCGCCAGCAGCCAACAAGACAGGTCCGCAGATACGCAGTATTTT | CASSQQDRSADTQYF | TRBJ2-3 | - | - | TRBV4-3
TGTGCCAGCAGTTTTTCCGGGGGGCCAGATACGCAGTATTTT | CASSFSGGPDTQYF | TRBJ2-3 | - | - | TRBV12-3/TRBV12-4
TGTGCCAGCACCCAAGGAGCGTTAGAGACCCAGTACTTC | CASTQGALETQYF | TRBJ2-5 | - | - | TRBV12-3/TRBV12-4
TGTGCCAGCAGCGCCCGGGACAGGGCCGGGGAAAAACTGTTTTTT | CASSARDRAGEKLFF | TRBJ1-4 | TRBD1 | - | TRBV7-9
TGTGCCAGCAGTCCTCGGGGGGGGGCAGATACGCAGTATTTT | CASSPRGGADTQYF | TRBJ2-3 | TRBD2 | - | TRBV12-3/TRBV12-4
TGTGCCAGCAGTTCGGGGGTGTGGGCCTACAATGAGCAGTTCTTC | CASSSGVWAYNEQFF | TRBJ2-1 | - | - | TRBV27